This T cell receptor (beta chain) was captured in a study of CD8 T cells in Susac syndrome. Roughly 0.45 to 1 ug RNA was reverse transcribed with random hexamers. The method of amplification for TCR beta CDR3 was immunoSEQ multiplex PCR, covering 54 Vbeta and 13 Jbeta. In TCRdb, the immunoSEQ multiplex PCR reads were re-called with MiXCR into one record per CDR3 protein. Among some 190,000 distinct CDR3 sequences listed, almost 96% were seen once. CD8+ and CD4+ T cells taken from blood had their TCR beta sequenced. The patients who served as multiple sclerosis controls were treatment-naive and had stable or active relapsing-remitting disease that fulfilled the revised McDonald criteria. Negative isolation was used for CD8+ and CD4+ T cells, and FACS enrichment was applied to TEMRA cells. The CDR3 runs 13 residues. Trimming left V 4 bases short and J 5 bases short, with 14 bases between. From germline, CDR1 is SQVTM and CDR2 ANQGSEA.

The sample comprised CD4+ T cells from PBMCs. This TCR derives from a human donor with multiple sclerosis. The chain has TRBV29-1 and TRBJ2-5; possibly TRBD1 or TRBD2 for D (5 bases each). Written as DNA, the CDR3 is TGCAGCGTTGTGGGTGGGGGTCGGGAGACCCAGTACTTC. Its protein product is CSVVGGGRETQYF.